Below, one TCR beta chain is given with its context. This sample was included in a study of blood T cell repertoires in COVID-19. Overall study: Donors in the United States, Italy and Spain gave samples during acute or convalescent COVID-19. PBMCs, B-cell-depleted T cells, or T cells provided the cDNA or gDNA that made up the material.

In the original analysis: From reference gene primer amplification, estimates of nucleated cell counts were derived. The table came from immunoSEQ multiplex PCR; TCRdb's copy has only in-frame clones and leaves some out. The V and J calls and the clone size are those of that table, but D and trimming were determined from the DNA. The sample lists fewer than 90,000 clones, about 96% occurring once. J gave up 2 bases and V 5 bases, and 11 bases lay outside the gene matches. This CDR3 has 17 amino acids. CDR1 and CDR2 from the germline V gene are MNHEY and SMNVEV (reference sequence). The receptor's source is a human donor with active COVID-19. The donor label of this sample is uncertain. The chain uses TRBV27 and TRBJ2-3; 9 nucleotides match TRBD2. Sequencing was done on a sample of peripheral blood. For the CDR3, the DNA is TGTGCCAGCAGTCGGGCCTCTAGCGGGGACTTCACAGATACGCAGTATTTT. Amino acids: CASSRASSGDFTDTQYF.